The 17 T cell receptor delta chains below all came from one sample that was sequenced in a study of gammadelta T cells in human blood. TCRdb reprocessed the RT-PCR reads through CATT. The data show 750 to 950 delta-chain clones, 50% to 65% seen once. Sequencing was carried out using Vgamma9Vdelta2 gamma-delta T cells from cord blood. The receptor source for this set is a newborn.

This clone is medium-sized (0.01 to 0.1%) within its sample. The V gene is TRDV2, the J gene TRDJ2; 9 nucleotides agree with TRDD3. Germline-derived CDR1 and CDR2 are GEAIGNYY and EKD. Trimming removed 2 bases from V and 0 bases from J; junction bases left unmatched: 15. The CDR3 totals 20 residues. The CDR3 region has the DNA TGTGCCTGTGACAAGAGGTCTGGGGGATCCACCGTAGCTTTGACAGCACAACTCTTCTTT. It codes for CACDKRSGGSTVALTAQLFF.

Concerning this clone: A read error is the likely source, as a far larger clone sits one nucleotide away. The genes are TRDV2 and TRDJ1; 7 bases are a match to TRDD3. Germline V gives CDR1 GEAIGNYY, CDR2 EKD. The CDR3 extends over 16 amino acids. The J segment lost 1 base and the V segment lost 5 bases, leaving 12 bases of the junction unmatched. The DNA of the CDR3 is TGTGCCTGTGTCACTACTGGGGATTGGCCCACCGATAAACTCATCTTT. This encodes CACVTTGDWPTDKLIF.

With respect to this clone: Given a far larger clone just one base away, this is likely a sequencing read error. This chain joins TRDV2 and TRDJ1; 12 bases are a match to TRDD3. CDR3 length equals 19 residues. Per the germline V gene, CDR1 is GEAIGNYY and CDR2 is EKD. Unmatched junction bases numbered 11, after V lost 0 bases and J lost 1 base. The CDR3 reads CACDTVATGGYRCTDKLIF. The CDR3, as DNA: TGTGCCTGTGACACCGTGGCTACTGGGGGATACCGTTGCACCGATAAACTCATCTTT.

In its sample, this clone ranks as large. The chain links TRDV2 to TRDJ1; 10 bases are shared with TRDD3. Trimming removed 3 bases from V and 3 bases from J; junction bases left unmatched: 9. The CDR3 contains 16 residues. Germline assignment: CDR1 GEAIGNYY and CDR2 EKD. The CDR3, as DNA: TGTGCCTGTGACTCGTACTGGGGGATTGGATCCGATAAACTCATCTTT. Translating gives CACDSYWGIGSDKLIF.

This clone is termed large. The same CDR3 can be traced to other DNA sequences in this sample. The V gene is TRDV2, the J gene TRDJ2; 10 bases align to TRDD3. V lost 3 bases, J lost 5 bases, and 2 bases stayed unmatched. CDR3 length: 14 amino acids. Germline V gene data show CDR1 as GEAIGNYY and CDR2 as EKD. In nucleotides, the CDR3 is TGTGCCTGTGACGTACTGGGGGATACAGCACAACTCTTCTTT. Translated, it gives CACDVLGDTAQLFF.

By sample fraction, this clone is large (0.1 to 1%). The sample holds other DNA sequences that translate to the same CDR3. The chain recombines TRDV2 with TRDJ3, with 10 bases aligning to TRDD3. Germline loops: CDR1 GEAIGNYY, CDR2 EKD. V gave up 2 bases and J gave up 4 bases; unmatched junction bases: 1. The CDR3 is made up of 16 amino acids. CDR3 bases: TGTGCCTGTGACATACTGGGGGATTGGGACACCCGACAGATGTTTTTC. Amino acids: CACDILGDWDTRQMFF.

With regard to this clone: A far larger clone is off by one base, so a read error is likely. The chain links TRDV2 to TRDJ1; tentative D call: TRDD3 (5 bases). The CDR3 runs 17 residues. CDR1 is GEAIGNYY and CDR2 is EKD in the germline V gene. The CDR3 bases are TGTGCCTGTGACCGAAAGGGTTCAGGGGGGTACACCGATAAACCCATCTTT. Translated, it gives CACDRKGSGGYTDKPIF.

This clone occurred a few times. The chain is built from TRDV2 and TRDJ1; D is perhaps TRDD3 (6 bases). Trimming stripped 3 bases from V and 0 bases from J, with 19 bases between. In germline, CDR1 is GEAIGNYY, CDR2 EKD. This CDR3 has 17 amino acids. CDR3 residues: CACDGGWGAAYTDKLIF. DNA of the CDR3: TGTGCCTGTGACGGTGGGTGGGGGGCCGCTTACACCGATAAACTCATCTTT.

This clone has just a few counts. A read error is likely here: a far larger clone is one base away. The V call is TRDV2, the J call TRDJ1; 10 positions match TRDD3. CDR3 length: 16 amino acids. Germline assignment: CDR1 GEAIGNYY and CDR2 EKD. As DNA, the CDR3 is TGTGCCTATGACACCGTAGGGCTGGGGGATAAAGAAAAACTCATCTTT. It specifies CAYDTVGLGDKEKLIF.

Comment on this clone: This DNA translates differently at residue 13 from the TCRdb protein, which is that of a much larger clone; a read error is likely, and the protein shown is the DNA's own translation. The identical CDR3 is also encoded by other nucleotide sequences in the sample. The V call is TRDV2, the J call TRDJ2; TRDD3 agrees at 12 bases. Germline-derived CDR1 and CDR2 are GEAIGNYY and EKD. CDR3 length: 16 residues. The J segment lost 12 bases and the V segment lost 2 bases, leaving 12 bases of the junction unmatched. As DNA, the CDR3 is TGTGCCTGTGACATACTGGGGGATACTTTGACAGCTAAACTCTTCTTT. Its translation is CACDILGDTLTAKLFF.

Regarding this clone: TCRdb has a much larger clone's protein, which differs at residue 12 from the translation of this DNA, likely because of a read error; what is shown is the protein translated from the DNA. The J gene is TRDJ1; the V gene was not called; the D call in the table, TRDD3, was not verified against the DNA. CDR3 size: 16 residues. In DNA, the CDR3 is TGTGCCCGTTTGTACTGGGGGATACGAGGGACCAATAAACTCATCTTT. Translating gives CARLYWGIRGTNKLIF.

As regards this clone: TCRdb's protein for this DNA is that of a much larger clone and differs from the translation at residue 13, likely a read error; the protein shown is the DNA translation. Other DNA sequences in the sample encode the same CDR3. This chain joins TRDV2 and TRDJ2; TRDD3 agrees at 12 bases. CDR3 length: 16 amino acids. Germline values: CDR1 GEAIGNYY, CDR2 EKD. The CDR3 region has the DNA TGTGCCTGTGACATACTGGGGGATACTTTGACAGCAAAACTCTTCTTT. This codes for CACDILGDTLTAKLFF.

The gene calls are TRDV2 and TRDJ1; 7 bases line up with TRDD3. Germline CDR1 GEAIGNYY, CDR2 EKD. This CDR3 comprises 20 residues. J gave up 0 bases and V 3 bases, and 21 bases lay outside the gene matches. CDR3 bases: TGTGCCTGTGACGGGGGTGTACTGGGGAAAAGAGCAGCAAACACCGATAAACTCATCTTT. Amino acid sequence: CACDGGVLGKRAANTDKLIF.

This clone was seen only once. TCRdb pairs this DNA with a much larger clone's protein that differs at residue 14, likely a read error; the protein shown was translated from the DNA. The chain links TRDV2 to TRDJ1, with D possibly TRDD3 on 6 matching bases. Germline CDR1 GEAIGNYY, CDR2 EKD. The CDR3 contains 16 residues. The CDR3 protein is CACDPDTRSHTDKRIF. CDR3 nucleotide sequence: TGTGCCTGTGACCCCGATACGCGTTCCCACACCGATAAACGCATCTTT.

On this clone: A read error is likely here: a far larger clone is one base away. The identical CDR3 is also encoded by other nucleotide sequences in the sample. The chain has TRDV2 and TRDJ3, with a tentative D call TRDD3 (5 bases). CDR1 is GEAIGNYY and CDR2 is EKD in the germline V gene. This CDR3 spans 17 amino acids. CDR3 DNA: TGTGCCTGTGACACGGGATTCCGCTCCTGGGACACCCGTCAGATGTTTTTC. Residues: CACDTGFRSWDTRQMFF.

A remark on this clone: A far larger clone is a single base away, which makes a read error likely. The gene calls are TRDV2 and TRDJ2; tentative D call: TRDD3 (5 bases). The CDR3 is 16 residues long. V lost 8 bases and J lost 0, with 18 bases in between. CDR1 GEAIGNYY and CDR2 EKD come from the germline V gene. CDR3 nucleotides: TGTGCCTATGAAGGCTTGGGGACTTCTTTGACAGCACAACTCTTCTTT. Residues: CAYEGLGTSLTAQLFF.

As for this clone: The protein recorded in TCRdb matches a much larger clone and deviates from this DNA's translation at residue 4, suggesting a read error; the protein here is obtained by translating the DNA. This chain joins TRDV2 and TRDJ1; TRDD3 matches 8 bases. The ends lost 3 bases at V and 4 bases at J; junction bases unmatched: 12. The CDR3 has 16 residues. Germline V lookup: CDR1 GEAIGNYY, CDR2 EKD. The CDR3 reads CACDRSYWGPHDKLIF. The CDR3, as DNA: TGTGCCTGTGACCGTTCTTACTGGGGGCCCCACGATAAACTCATCTTT.